The sequence of this T cell receptor (beta chain) was determined in a study of OX40 agonist ivuxolimab in advanced cancers. As for the study in general: Patients received the agonistic anti-OX40 (CD134) antibody ivuxolimab. Patients were 82.7% male with ages roughly 23 to 90, mean approximately 58.

Produced via immunoSEQ multiplex PCR; TCRdb's table is partial and in-frame only. The sample yields 55,000 to 90,000 clones, 88% seen once. In the case of this clone: Its antigen is still unknown.

Overall study results and limits: Clonal expansion was among the lowest in partial responders at 0.1-3.0 mg/kg, especially CD8+. CD8+ T cells were the subset that, on average, had more expanded clones than CD4+.

This sample comprised CD4+ or CD8+ T cells sorted from blood, obtained in a trial of the OX40 agonist ivuxolimab. This sequence originates from an adult with an advanced solid tumor such as melanoma, head and neck, liver or kidney cancer.

CDR3 residues: CASSALWTGGGEKLFF. The CDR3 nucleotides read TGTGCCAGCAGTGCCCTCTGGACAGGGGGCGGAGAAAAACTGTTTTTT. This sequence joins TRBV25-1 and TRBJ1-4; 11 nucleotides match TRBD1. V gave up 4 bases and J gave up 8 bases; unmatched junction bases: 9. CDR1 and CDR2 from the germline V gene are MGHDK and SYGVNS. The CDR3 runs 16 residues. Based on the CDR3 plus reference TRBV25-1 and TRBJ1-4, the full variable domain is EADIYQTPRYLVIGTGKKITLECSQTMGHDKMYWYQQDPGMELHLIHYSYGVNSTEKGDLSSESTVSRIRTEHFPLTLESARPSHTSQYLCASSALWTGGGEKLFFGSGTQLSVL.